This T cell receptor (beta chain) was obtained from a study of long-term antiretroviral therapy in people with HIV. Each HIV-infected participant was given treatment in the United States. Before DNA extraction, roughly 0.95-10 million cryopreserved PBMC were held in the samples. The CDR3 is made up of 14 amino acids. Trimming took 6 bases from V and 1 from J, leaving 10 bases between them. In germline, CDR1 is MDHEN, CDR2 SYDVKM. A v3.0 immunoSEQ assay was performed at survey level. Clones were sequenced by immunoSEQ multiplex PCR, and TCRdb holds only the in-frame ones, with some missing. The sample has 42,000 or so clones; about 90% are singletons. Note on this clone: What it recognizes is unknown.

Study-wide results and caveats: The repertoire was dominated at all time points by clones expanded before ART. Collection of the blood took place between about 2003 and 2017. The ART regimens in use then may have been less effective than current ones.

Material: unsorted PBMCs, obtained 1.2 years after starting antiretroviral therapy. The chain links TRBV28 to TRBJ2-1, with D hard to call. The sequence was obtained from a woman aged 50 to 60 with HIV. The CDR3, as DNA: TGTGCCAGCAGGATTTCAGGTTCCTACAATGAGCAGTTCTTC. This encodes CASRISGSYNEQFF.